This entry describes one T cell receptor (beta chain). This entry is derived from a study of blood T cells in healthy people across ages. The second PCR ran roughly 6 to 12 cycles with a sample-barcoded 5' primer and J-beta primers. TCRdb itself ran the 5' RACE reads through MiXCR, one entry per CDR3 protein. This table has fewer than 1 million distinct CDR3 sequences, under 45% appearing once. From germline, CDR1 is KGHDR and CDR2 SFDVKD. V lost 3 bases and J 11 bases, leaving 12 bases between the germline ends. The CDR3 totals 12 residues. This clonotype was sampled from a man in his fifties or sixties in good health. The J gene is TRBJ2-5, the V gene TRBV24-1; D unresolved. Material: blood. The CDR3 region has the DNA TGTGCCACCAGTGATCAATACAATGAGCAGTACTTC. Translated: CATSDQYNEQYF.